Sequencing of this T cell receptor beta chain was carried out in a study of blood T cells in healthy people across ages. The CDR3 has 20 residues. The V end lost 0 bases, the J end lost 6 bases, and 27 bases lay between the germline ends. Germline CDR1 MNHEY, CDR2 SVGEGT. Peripheral blood from each donor was collected in a volume of approximately 9.2 milliliters. The second PCR ran about 6 to 11 cycles with a sample-barcoded 5' primer and J-beta primers. TCRdb used MiXCR to reprocess the 5' RACE reads, holding one entry per CDR3 protein. This sample has roughly 1 million distinct CDR3 sequences, with less than 25% found just once. This clonotype was observed a few times. The sample was also linked to a second study, of T cells of mothers and their children. In that study: Per 15 ul, 1.5 ug of RNA was used, with all extracted RNA going into cDNA synthesis.

The TCR sequence derives from a girl aged 2-10 years in good health. The sequencing sample was made of blood. This chain joins TRBV6-2 or TRBV6-3 and TRBJ1-5, with D hard to call. In DNA, the CDR3 is TGTGCCAGCAGTTACTCTAATGGGATGGTGGCGGGTAGAGATGGTCAGCCCCAGCATTTT. This codes for CASSYSNGMVAGRDGQPQHF.